The entry below gives a single TCR beta chain sequence along with its context. The sample originates from a study of cytomegalovirus exposure and HLA in healthy donors. The PCR contained 60 Vbeta and 13 Jbeta primers. The protocol was immunoSEQ multiplex PCR, while the TCRdb copy is restricted to in-frame clones and leaves out a portion. In the table there are more than 150,000 clones, about four fifths of which are singletons. Sequencing was performed on PBMCs. The clonotype was recovered from a man aged 35 to 55 in good health and CMV-seronegative.

Here the CDR3 reads CASSWGLAGRYEQYF. The DNA of the CDR3 is TGTGCCAGCAGTTGGGGACTAGCGGGGAGGTACGAGCAGTACTTC. J is TRBJ2-7 and V is TRBV27; TRBD2 matches at 13 bases. CDR3 length: 15 residues. Losses at the gene ends were 4 bases for V and 4 bases for J; bases not matched to a gene: 4. CDR1 is MNHEY and CDR2 is SMNVEV in the germline V gene (reference sequence).